The present T cell receptor beta chain was sequenced within a study of blood T cell repertoires in COVID-19. At the level of the study: Acute and convalescent COVID-19 specimens originated in the United States, Italy and Spain. T cells, B-cell-depleted T cells, or PBMCs provided the cDNA or gDNA that served as material.

Under the authors' procedure: For nucleated cells, counts were estimated from reference gene primer amplification. Method: immunoSEQ multiplex PCR; TCRdb's copy keeps in-frame clones and lacks some. The DNA was the basis for D and trimming; V, J and clone size are from that table. The sample has 15,000 to 20,000 clones, roughly 87% seen once. Germline assignment: CDR1 MNHEY and CDR2 SVGAGI. CDR3 length: 15 amino acids. With V trimmed by 2 bases and J by 5 bases, 8 bases remained unmatched. Sequencing was performed on peripheral blood. The TCR originated in a human donor in a cohort sampled during active COVID-19. The chain has TRBV6-5 and TRBJ1-2; TRBD1 matches 7 bases. The chain's CDR3 is CASSYGHEGAYGYTF. CDR3 nucleotides: TGTGCCAGCAGTTACGGGCACGAGGGGGCGTATGGCTACACCTTC.